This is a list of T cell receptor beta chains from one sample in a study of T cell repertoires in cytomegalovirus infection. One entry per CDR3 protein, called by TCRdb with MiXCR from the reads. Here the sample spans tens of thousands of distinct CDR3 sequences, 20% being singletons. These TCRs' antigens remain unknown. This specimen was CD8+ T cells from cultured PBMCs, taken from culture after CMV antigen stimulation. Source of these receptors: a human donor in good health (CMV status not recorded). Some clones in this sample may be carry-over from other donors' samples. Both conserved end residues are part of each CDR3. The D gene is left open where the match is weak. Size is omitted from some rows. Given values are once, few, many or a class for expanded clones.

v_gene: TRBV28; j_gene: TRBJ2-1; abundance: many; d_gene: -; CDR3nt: TGTGCCAGCAGTTTCCGAAAGGGGGTCCTAAACAATGAGCAGTTCTTC; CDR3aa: CASSFRKGVLNNEQFF
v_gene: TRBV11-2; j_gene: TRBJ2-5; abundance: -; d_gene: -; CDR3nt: TGTGCCAGCAGCCTCGTCTCGGGGTCTGAGACCCAGTACTTC; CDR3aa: CASSLVSGSETQYF
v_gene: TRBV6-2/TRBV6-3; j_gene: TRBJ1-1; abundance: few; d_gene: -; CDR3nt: TGTGCCAGCAGCCCTCTTGGGAAAGGGCCCCTCGAGACTGAAGCTTTCTTT; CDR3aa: CASSPLGKGPLETEAFF
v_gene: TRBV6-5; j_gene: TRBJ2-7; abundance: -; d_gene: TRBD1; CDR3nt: TGTGCCAGCAGTCCCAGCAGGGGGAACGCCTACGAGCAGTACTTC; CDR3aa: CASSPSRGNAYEQYF
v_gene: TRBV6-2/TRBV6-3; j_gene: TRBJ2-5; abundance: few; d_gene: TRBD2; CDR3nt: TGTGCCAGCAGTTACTCCCCCCCGACTAGCGGGTACCAAGAGACCCAGTACTTC; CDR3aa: CASSYSPPTSGYQETQYF
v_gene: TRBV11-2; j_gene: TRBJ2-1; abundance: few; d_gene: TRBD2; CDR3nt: TGTGCCAGCAGCGCTAGTACCCTAGCGGGAGCTGACAATGAGCAGTTCTTC; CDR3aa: CASSASTLAGADNEQFF
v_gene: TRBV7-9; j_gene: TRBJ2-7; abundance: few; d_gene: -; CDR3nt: TGTGCCAGCAGCCCCAGCGAGGGGAAGGTCGTCGTGGAGCAGTACTTC; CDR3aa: CASSPSEGKVVVEQYF
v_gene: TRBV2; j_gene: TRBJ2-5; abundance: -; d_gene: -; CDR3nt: TGTGCCAGCAGTGAAACGGGATCCCAAGAGACCCAGTACTTC; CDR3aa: CASSETGSQETQYF
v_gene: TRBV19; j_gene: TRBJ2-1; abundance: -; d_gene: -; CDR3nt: TGTGCCAGTAGTATGATCGGCAATGAGCAGTTCTTC; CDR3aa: CASSMIGNEQFF
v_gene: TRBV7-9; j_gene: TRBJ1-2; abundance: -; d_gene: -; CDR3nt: TGTGCCAGCAGCTCGTCCCGGGGTCTAGACTATGGCTACACCTTC; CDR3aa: CASSSSRGLDYGYTF
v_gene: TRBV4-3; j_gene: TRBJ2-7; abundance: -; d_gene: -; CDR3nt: TGCGCCAGCAGCCTATTCGGACAGTCCTACTCCTACGAGCAGTACTTC; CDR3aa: CASSLFGQSYSYEQYF
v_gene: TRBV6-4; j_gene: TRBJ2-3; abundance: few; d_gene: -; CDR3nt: TGTGCCAGCAGTGGAGGACTTTCCACAGATACGCAGTATTTT; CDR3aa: CASSGGLSTDTQYF
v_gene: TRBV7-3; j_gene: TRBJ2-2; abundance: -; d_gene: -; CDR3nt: TGTGCCAGCAGCTTAGGGACACCTTACACCGGGGAGCTGTTTTTT; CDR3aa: CASSLGTPYTGELFF
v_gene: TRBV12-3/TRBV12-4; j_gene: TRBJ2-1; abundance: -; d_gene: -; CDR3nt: TGTGCCAGCAGTTTGCAGGGCCACAATGAGCAGTTCTTC; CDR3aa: CASSLQGHNEQFF
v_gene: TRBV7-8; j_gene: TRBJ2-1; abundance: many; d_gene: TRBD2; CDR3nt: TGTGCCAGCAGCCCTAGCGGGAAGGACAATGAGCAGTTCTTC; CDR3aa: CASSPSGKDNEQFF
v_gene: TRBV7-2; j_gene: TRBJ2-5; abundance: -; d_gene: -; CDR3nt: TGTGCCAGCAGCTTACGGAGGGGGGAAGAGACCCAGTACTTC; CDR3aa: CASSLRRGEETQYF
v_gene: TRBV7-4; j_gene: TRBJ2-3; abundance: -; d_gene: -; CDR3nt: TGTGCCAGCAGCTTAGAAGTGGACGTAACTACAGATACGCAGTATTTT; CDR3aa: CASSLEVDVTTDTQYF
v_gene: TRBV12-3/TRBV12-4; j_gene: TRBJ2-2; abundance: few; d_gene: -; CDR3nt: TGTGCCAGCAGTTTCGGGGGGCGGAACACCGGGGAGCTGTTTTTT; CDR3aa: CASSFGGRNTGELFF
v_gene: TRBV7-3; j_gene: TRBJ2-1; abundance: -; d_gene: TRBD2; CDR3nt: TGTGCCAGCAGCTTTGCGGGGGGCTTTAATGAGCAGTTCTTC; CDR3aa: CASSFAGGFNEQFF
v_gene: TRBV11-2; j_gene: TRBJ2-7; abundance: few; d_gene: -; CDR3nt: TGTGCCAGCAGCCCTGGGGTCGTGGAGGGGTACGAGCAGTACTTC; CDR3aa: CASSPGVVEGYEQYF
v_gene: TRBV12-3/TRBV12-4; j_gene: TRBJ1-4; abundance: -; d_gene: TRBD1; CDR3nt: TGTGCCAGCAGTTTTACCGGACAGGATAATGAAAAACTGTTTTTT; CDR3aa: CASSFTGQDNEKLFF
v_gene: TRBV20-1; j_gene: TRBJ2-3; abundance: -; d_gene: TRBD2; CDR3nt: TGCAGTGCCCCAGACGTAGCGGGGGGGCAAGATACGCAGTATTTT; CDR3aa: CSAPDVAGGQDTQYF
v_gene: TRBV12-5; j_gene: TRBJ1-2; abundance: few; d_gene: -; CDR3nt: TGTGCTAGTGGTTTGTTTGCTACAGTCCCAGGCTACACCTTC; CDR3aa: CASGLFATVPGYTF
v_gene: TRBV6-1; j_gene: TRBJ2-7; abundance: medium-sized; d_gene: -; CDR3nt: TGTGCCAGCAACCAGGGATTGGCTCTTGAGCAGTACTTC; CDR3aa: CASNQGLALEQYF
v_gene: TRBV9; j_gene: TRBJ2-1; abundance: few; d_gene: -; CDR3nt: TGTGCCAGCAGCGTAACGGACTGGAGCAGCTCCTACAATGAGCAGTTCTTC; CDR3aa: CASSVTDWSSSYNEQFF
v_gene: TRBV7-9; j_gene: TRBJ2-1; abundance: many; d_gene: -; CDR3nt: TGTGCCAGCAGCTTAACCGTTAGCGCTAGCTCCTACAATGAGCAGTTCTTC; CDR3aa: CASSLTVSASSYNEQFF
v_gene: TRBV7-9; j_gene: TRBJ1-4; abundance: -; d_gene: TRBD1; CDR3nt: TGTGCCATCCTGCCCAGGGGACAGGGTGGGGTCGTGGATGAAAAACTGTTTTTT; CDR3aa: CAILPRGQGGVVDEKLFF
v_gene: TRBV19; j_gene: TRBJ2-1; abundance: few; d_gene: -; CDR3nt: TGTGCCAGTAGTATAGCGTCTAGCTCCTACAATGAGCAGTTCTTC; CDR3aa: CASSIASSSYNEQFF
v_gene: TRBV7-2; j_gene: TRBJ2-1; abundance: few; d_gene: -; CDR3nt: TGTGCCAGCAGCTTACGGCCACCAGGCTCCTACAATGAGCAGTTCTTC; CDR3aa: CASSLRPPGSYNEQFF
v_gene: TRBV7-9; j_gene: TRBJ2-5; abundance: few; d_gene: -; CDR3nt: TGTGCCAGCACGGGAGGCAGGGGGCGAGAGACCCAGTACTTC; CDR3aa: CASTGGRGRETQYF
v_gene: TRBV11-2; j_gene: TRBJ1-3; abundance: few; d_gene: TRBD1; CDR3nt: TGTGCCAGCAGCGGGGGACAGGGGATCACTGGAAACACCATATATTTT; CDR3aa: CASSGGQGITGNTIYF
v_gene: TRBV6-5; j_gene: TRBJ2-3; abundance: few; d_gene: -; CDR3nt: TGTGCCAGCAGTTACTCGTGGAGGGATTGGCCAGATACGCAGTATTTT; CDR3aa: CASSYSWRDWPDTQYF
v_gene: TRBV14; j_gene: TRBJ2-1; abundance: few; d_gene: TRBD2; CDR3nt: TGTGCCAGCAGCCAGGGTCGACTAGCGGGAGGGGTTTACAATGAGCAGTTCTTC; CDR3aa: CASSQGRLAGGVYNEQFF
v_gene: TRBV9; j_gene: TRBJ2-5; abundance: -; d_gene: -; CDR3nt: TGTGCCAGCAGCGTAGATGGGGGGTCGGGAGAGACCCAGTACTTC; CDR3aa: CASSVDGGSGETQYF
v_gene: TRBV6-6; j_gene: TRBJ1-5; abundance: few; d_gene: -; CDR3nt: TGTGCCAGCAGTTTGCCGGATAGGCCCCAGCATTTT; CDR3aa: CASSLPDRPQHF
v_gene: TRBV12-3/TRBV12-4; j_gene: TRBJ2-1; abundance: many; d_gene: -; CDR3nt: TGTGCCAGCAGTTTAGCCAGGGGAGCGGCCACCTCGGATGAGCAGTTCTTC; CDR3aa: CASSLARGAATSDEQFF
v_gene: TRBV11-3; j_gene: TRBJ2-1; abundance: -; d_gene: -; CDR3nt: TGTGCCAGCAGCTTAAGAGGCACGCTCAATGAGCAGTTCTTC; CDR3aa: CASSLRGTLNEQFF
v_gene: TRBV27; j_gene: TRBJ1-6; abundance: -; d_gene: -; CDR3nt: TGTGCCAGCAGTTTTCGTACAGGGCTCCCACCCCTCCACTTT; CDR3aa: CASSFRTGLPPLHF
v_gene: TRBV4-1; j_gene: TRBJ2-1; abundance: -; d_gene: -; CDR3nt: TGCGCCAGCAGCCAAGTAAACATGGACAGATCACCGGATGAGCAGTTCTTC; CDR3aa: CASSQVNMDRSPDEQFF
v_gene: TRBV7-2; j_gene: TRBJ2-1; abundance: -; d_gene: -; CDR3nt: TGTGCCAGCAGCTTAGAAGCGGTCCCCTACAATGAGCAGTTCTTC; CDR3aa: CASSLEAVPYNEQFF
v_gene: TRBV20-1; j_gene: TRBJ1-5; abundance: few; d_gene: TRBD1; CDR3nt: TGCAGTGCTAGAGAGGTTAACAGGGGGAGATATCAGCCCCAGCATTTT; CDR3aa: CSAREVNRGRYQPQHF
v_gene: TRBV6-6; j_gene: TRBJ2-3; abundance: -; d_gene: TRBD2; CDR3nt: TGTGCCAGCAGTTACTCTGCGGGAGGCGTCACAGATACGCAGTATTTT; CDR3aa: CASSYSAGGVTDTQYF
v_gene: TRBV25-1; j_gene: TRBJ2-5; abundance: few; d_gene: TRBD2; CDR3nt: TGTGCCAGCGGACTAGCGGGGGAAGAGACCCAGTACTTC; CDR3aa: CASGLAGEETQYF
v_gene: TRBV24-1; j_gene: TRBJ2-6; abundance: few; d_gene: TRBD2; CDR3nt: TGTGCCACCAGTGATACTGGGACTAGCGGACCCGGTGGGGCCAACGTCCTGACTTTC; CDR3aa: CATSDTGTSGPGGANVLTF
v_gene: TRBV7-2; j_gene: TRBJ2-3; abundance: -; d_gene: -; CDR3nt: TGTGCCAGCAGCTCCCTCCCCCGGACGGCGAATAGCACAGATACGCAGTATTTT; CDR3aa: CASSSLPRTANSTDTQYF
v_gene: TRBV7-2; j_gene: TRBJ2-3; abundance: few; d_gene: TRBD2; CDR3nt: TGTGCCAGCAGCACCCGGGGGGGGGTTACAGATACGCAGTATTTT; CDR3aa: CASSTRGGVTDTQYF
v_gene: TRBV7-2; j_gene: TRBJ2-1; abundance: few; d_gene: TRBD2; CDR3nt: TGTGCCAGCAGCTTGGGACTAGTAGGCGTTGAGCAGTTCTTC; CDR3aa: CASSLGLVGVEQFF
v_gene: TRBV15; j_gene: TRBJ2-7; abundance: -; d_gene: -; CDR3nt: TGTGCCACCCGGGGGACGGACTCCTACGAGCAGTACTTC; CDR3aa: CATRGTDSYEQYF
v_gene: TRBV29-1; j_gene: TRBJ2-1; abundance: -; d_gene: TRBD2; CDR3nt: TGCAGCGTTGAAGATTCTAGCGGGGTATACAATGAGCAGTTCTTC; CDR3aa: CSVEDSSGVYNEQFF
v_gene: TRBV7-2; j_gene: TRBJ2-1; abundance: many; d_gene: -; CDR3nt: TGTGCCAGCAGGCTAGGGGGTCAGTTAAATGAGCAGTTCTTC; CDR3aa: CASRLGGQLNEQFF
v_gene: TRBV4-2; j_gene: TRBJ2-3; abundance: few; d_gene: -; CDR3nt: TGTGCCAGCAGCCAAGAACCCCGCACAGATACGCAGTATTTT; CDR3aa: CASSQEPRTDTQYF
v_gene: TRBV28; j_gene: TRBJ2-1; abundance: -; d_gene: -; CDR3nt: TGTGCCAGCTCCCCGGCCCCCTACAATGAGCAGTTCTTC; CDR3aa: CASSPAPYNEQFF
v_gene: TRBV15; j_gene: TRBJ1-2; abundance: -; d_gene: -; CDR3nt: TGTGCCACCAAACCCCCCAGTAGCTATGGCTACACCTTC; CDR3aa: CATKPPSSYGYTF
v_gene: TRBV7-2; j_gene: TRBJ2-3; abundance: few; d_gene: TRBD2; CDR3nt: TGTGCCAGCAGCAGCGGACTAGCGGGAGAACGGACAGATACGCAGTATTTT; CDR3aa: CASSSGLAGERTDTQYF
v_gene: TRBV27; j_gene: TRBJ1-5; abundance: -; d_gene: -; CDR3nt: TGTGCCAGCAGTCTCCGGGACAATAGCAATCAGCCCCAGCATTTT; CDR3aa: CASSLRDNSNQPQHF